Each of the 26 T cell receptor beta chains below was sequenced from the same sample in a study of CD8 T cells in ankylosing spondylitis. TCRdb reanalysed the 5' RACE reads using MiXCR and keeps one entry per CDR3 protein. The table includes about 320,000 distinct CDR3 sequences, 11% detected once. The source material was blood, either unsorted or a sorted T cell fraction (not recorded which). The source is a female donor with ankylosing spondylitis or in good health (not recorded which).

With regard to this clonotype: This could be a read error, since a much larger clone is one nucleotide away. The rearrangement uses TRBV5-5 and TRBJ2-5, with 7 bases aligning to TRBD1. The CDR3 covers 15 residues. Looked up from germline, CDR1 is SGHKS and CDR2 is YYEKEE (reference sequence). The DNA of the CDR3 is TGTGCCAGCAGCCGCCAGACAGGGTCCCAAGATACCCAGTACTTC. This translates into CASSRQTGSQDTQYF.

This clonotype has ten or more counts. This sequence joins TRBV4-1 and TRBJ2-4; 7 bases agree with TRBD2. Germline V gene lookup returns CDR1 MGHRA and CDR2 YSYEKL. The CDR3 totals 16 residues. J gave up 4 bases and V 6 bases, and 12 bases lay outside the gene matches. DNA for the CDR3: TGCGCCAGCAGTCCCGACTATAGCGGGCGGAAAAACATTCAGTACTTC. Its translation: CASSPDYSGRKNIQYF.

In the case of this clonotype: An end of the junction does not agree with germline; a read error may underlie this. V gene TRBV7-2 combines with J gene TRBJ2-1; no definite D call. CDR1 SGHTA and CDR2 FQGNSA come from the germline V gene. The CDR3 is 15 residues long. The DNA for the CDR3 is TGTGCCAGCAGCTTAGCGAGGCGGAGTTACAATGAGCCGTTCTTC. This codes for CASSLARRSYNEPFF.

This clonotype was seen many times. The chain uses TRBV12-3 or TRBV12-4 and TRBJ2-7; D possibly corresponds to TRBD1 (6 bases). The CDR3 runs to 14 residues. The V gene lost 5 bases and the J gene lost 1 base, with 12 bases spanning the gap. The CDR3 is CASSPLTGSYEQYF. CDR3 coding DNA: TGTGCCAGCAGTCCATTAACAGGGTCCTACGAGCAGTACTTC.

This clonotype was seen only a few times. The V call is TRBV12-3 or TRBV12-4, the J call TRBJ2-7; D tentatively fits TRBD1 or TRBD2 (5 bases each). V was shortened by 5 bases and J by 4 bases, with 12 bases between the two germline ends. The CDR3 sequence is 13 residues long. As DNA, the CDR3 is TGTGCCAGCAGTCCCTGGGGACCATACGAGCAGTACTTC. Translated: CASSPWGPYEQYF.

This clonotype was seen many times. CDR3 bases: TGCGCCAGCAGCTTGTACCCGGAGGGGGTAGATACGCAGTATTTT. This sequence encodes CASSLYPEGVDTQYF. The genes are TRBV5-1 and TRBJ2-3; D is possibly TRBD1 or TRBD2 (6 bases each). With 1 base removed from V and 5 bases from J, the gap between germline ends came to 14 bases. CDR1 is SGHRS, CDR2 YFSETQ, per germline. The CDR3 loop spans 15 amino acids.

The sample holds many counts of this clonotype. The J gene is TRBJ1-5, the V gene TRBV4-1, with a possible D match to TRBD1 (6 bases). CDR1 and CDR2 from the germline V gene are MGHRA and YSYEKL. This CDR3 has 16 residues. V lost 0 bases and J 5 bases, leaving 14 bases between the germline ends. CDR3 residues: CASSQEPDSFYQPQHF. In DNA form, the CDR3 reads TGCGCCAGCAGCCAAGAACCGGACAGCTTCTATCAGCCCCAGCATTTT.

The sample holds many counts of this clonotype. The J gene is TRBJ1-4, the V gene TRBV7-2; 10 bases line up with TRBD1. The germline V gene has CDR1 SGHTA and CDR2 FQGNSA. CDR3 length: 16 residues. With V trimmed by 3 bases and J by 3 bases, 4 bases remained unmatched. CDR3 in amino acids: CASSLTGGMANEKLFF. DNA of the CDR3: TGTGCCAGCAGCTTGACAGGGGGCATGGCTAATGAAAAACTGTTTTTT.

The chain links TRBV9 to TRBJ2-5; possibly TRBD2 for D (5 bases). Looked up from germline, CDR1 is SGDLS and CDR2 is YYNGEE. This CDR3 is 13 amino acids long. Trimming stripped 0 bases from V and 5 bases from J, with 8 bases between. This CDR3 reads CASSVVGGETQYF. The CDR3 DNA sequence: TGTGCCAGCAGCGTAGTCGGCGGGGAGACCCAGTACTTC.

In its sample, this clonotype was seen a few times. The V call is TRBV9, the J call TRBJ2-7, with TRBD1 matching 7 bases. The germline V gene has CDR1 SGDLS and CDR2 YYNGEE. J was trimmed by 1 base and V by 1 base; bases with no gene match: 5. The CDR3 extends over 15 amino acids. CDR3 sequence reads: CASSVSPGQSYEQYF. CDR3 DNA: TGTGCCAGCAGCGTAAGTCCGGGACAGTCCTACGAGCAGTACTTC.

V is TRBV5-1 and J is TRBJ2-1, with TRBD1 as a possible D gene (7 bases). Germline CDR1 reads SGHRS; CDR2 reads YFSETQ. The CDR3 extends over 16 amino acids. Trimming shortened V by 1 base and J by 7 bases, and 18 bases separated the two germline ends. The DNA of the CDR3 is TGCGCCAGCAGCTTGTCGCTCCCCCCAGGGGGGAATGAGCAGTTCTTC. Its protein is CASSLSLPPGGNEQFF.

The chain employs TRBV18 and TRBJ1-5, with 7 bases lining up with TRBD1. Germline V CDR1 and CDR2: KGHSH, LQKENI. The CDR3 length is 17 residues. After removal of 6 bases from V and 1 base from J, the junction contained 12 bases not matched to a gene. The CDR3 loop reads CASSRRQGPESNQPQHF. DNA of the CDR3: TGTGCCAGCTCGCGAAGACAGGGCCCGGAGAGCAATCAGCCCCAGCATTTT.

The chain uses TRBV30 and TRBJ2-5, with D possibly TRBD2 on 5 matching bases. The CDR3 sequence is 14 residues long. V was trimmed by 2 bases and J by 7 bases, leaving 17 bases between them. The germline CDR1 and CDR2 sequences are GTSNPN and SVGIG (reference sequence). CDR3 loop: CAWSPGSGIGTQYF. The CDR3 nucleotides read TGTGCCTGGAGTCCCGGGTCCGGGATAGGGACCCAGTACTTC.

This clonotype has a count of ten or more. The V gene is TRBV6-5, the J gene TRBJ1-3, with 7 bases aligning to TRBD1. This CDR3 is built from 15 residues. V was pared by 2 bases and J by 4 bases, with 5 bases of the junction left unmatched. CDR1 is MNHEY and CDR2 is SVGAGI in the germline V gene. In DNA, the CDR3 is TGTGCCAGCAGTTACGAGGGGGCGCTAGGAAACACCATATATTTT. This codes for CASSYEGALGNTIYF.

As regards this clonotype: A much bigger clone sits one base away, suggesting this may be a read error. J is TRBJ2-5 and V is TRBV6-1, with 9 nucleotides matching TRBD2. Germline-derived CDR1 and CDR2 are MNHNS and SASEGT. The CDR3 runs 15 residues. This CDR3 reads CASSNSGGRKETQSF. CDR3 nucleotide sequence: TGTGCCAGCAGCAATAGCGGGGGCAGGAAAGAGACCCAGTCCTTC.

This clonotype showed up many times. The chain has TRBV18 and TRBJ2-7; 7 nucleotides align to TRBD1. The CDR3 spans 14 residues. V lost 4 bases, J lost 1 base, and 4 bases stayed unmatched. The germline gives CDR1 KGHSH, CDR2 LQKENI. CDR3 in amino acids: CASSLRGQSYEQYF. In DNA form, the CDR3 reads TGTGCCAGCTCACTACGGGGACAGTCCTACGAGCAGTACTTC.

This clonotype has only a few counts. DNA for the CDR3: TGCAGTGCTAGATGGGGATTCGGTAGAGAGAATGAAAAACTGTTTTTT. It specifies CSARWGFGRENEKLFF. The chain carries TRBV20-1 and TRBJ1-4; D remains ambiguous. The CDR3 runs to 16 residues. The V gene's germline CDR1 is DFQATT and CDR2 SNEGSKA (reference sequence). The V end lost 2 bases, the J end lost 5 bases, and 18 bases lay between the germline ends.

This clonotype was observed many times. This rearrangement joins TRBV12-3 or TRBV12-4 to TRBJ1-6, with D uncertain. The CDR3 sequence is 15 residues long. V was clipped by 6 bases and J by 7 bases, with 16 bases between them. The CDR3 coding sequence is TGTGCCAGCAGCCCCGAGCCGCTGCGAAATTCACCCCTCCACTTT. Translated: CASSPEPLRNSPLHF.

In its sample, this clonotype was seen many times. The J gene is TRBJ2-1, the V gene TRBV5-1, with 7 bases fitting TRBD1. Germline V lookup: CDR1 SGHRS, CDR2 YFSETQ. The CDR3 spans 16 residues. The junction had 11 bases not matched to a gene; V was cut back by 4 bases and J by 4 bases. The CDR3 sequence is CASSPTPGQRYNEQFF. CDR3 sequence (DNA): TGCGCCAGCAGCCCAACCCCGGGACAGAGATACAATGAGCAGTTCTTC.

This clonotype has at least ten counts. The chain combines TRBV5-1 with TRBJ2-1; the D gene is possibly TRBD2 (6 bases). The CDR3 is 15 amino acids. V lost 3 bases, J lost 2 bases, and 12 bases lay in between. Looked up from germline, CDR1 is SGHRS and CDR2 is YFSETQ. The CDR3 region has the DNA TGCGCCAGCAGCTCAACCGGGAGCACCTACAATGAGCAGTTCTTC. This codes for CASSSTGSTYNEQFF. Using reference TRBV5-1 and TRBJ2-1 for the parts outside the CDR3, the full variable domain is KAGVTQTPRYLIKTRGQQVTLSCSPISGHRSVSWYQQTPGQGLQFLFEYFSETQRNKGNFPGRFSGRQFSNSRSEMNVSTLELGDSALYLCASSSTGSTYNEQFFGPGTRLTVL.

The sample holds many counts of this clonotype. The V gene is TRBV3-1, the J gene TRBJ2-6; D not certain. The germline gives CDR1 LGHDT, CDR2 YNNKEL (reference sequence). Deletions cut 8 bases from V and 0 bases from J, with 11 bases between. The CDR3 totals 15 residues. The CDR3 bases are TGTGCCAGCGGCGGTTATAGCTCTGGGGCCAACGTCCTGACTTTC. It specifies CASGGYSSGANVLTF.

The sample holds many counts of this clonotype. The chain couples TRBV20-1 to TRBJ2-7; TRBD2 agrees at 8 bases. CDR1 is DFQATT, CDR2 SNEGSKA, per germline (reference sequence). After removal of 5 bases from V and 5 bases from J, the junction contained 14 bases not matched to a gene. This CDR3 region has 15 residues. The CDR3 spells CSARLAGAHSHEQYF. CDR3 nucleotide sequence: TGCAGTGCTCGTCTAGCGGGCGCTCATTCCCACGAGCAGTACTTC.

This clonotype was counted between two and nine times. CDR3 in amino acids: CASSLLRGSNTEAFF. CDR3 sequence (DNA): TGTGCCAGCAGCCTCTTGAGGGGATCAAACACTGAAGCTTTCTTT. The chain couples TRBV7-8 to TRBJ1-1; TRBD1 is a possible D gene (5 bases). Trimming cost V 5 bases and J 2 bases, with 15 bases left between them. This CDR3 is built from 15 residues. Per germline, CDR1 SGHVS and CDR2 FQNEAQ.

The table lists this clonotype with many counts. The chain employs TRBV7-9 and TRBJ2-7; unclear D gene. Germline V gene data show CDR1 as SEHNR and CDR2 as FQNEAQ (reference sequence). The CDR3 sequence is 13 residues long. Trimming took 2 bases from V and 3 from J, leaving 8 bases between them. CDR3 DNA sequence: TGTGCCAGCAGCTTAACTGGTGACTACGAGCAGTACTTC. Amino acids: CASSLTGDYEQYF.

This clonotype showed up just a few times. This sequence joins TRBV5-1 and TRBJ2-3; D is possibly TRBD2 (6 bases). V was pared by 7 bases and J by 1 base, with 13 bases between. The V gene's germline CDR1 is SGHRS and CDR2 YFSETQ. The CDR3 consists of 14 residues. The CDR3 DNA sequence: TGCGCCAGCTGGGGCGGGATGGGCACAGATACGCAGTATTTT. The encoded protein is CASWGGMGTDTQYF.

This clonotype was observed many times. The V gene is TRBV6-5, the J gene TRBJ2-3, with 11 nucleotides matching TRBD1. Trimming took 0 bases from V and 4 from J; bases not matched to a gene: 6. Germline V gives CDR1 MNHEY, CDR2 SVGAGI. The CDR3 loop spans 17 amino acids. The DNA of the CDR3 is TGTGCCAGCAGTTACTCGATCGGACAGGGGGCCTCAGATACGCAGTATTTT. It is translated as CASSYSIGQGASDTQYF.